The 2 T cell receptor beta chains below all came from one sample that was sequenced in a study of siplizumab effects on memory and regulatory T cells. Produced via immunoSEQ multiplex PCR; TCRdb's table is partial and in-frame only. This sample has about 72,000 clones, with roughly nine tenths found just once. Specimen: CD8+ T cells sorted from blood. The receptor source for this set is a human donor in good health.

This rearrangement joins TRBV5-1 to TRBJ2-7; TRBD1 is a possible D gene (5 bases). CDR3 length equals 13 residues. The germline gives CDR1 SGHRS, CDR2 YFSETQ. V lost 4 bases and J 3 bases, leaving 11 bases between the germline ends. CDR3 nucleotide sequence: TGCGCCAGCAGCATAGACAGACTCTACGAGCAGTACTTC. Protein product: CASSIDRLYEQYF.

V usage is TRBV29-1 and J usage is TRBJ1-1, with unresolved D. This CDR3 is 8 amino acids long. Per the germline V gene, CDR1 is SQVTM and CDR2 is ANQGSEA. Trimming left V 7 bases short and J 8 bases short, with 5 bases between. CDR3 DNA sequence: TGCAGCGCTGAGGAAGCTTTCTTT. As protein: CSAEEAFF.